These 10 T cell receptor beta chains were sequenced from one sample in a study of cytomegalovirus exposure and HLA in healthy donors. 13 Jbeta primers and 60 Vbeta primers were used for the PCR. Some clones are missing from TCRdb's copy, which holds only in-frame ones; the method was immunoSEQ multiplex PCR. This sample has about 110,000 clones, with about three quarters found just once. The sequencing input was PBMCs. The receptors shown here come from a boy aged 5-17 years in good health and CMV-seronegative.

The CDR3 loop is CASSRSGWNEQFF. The DNA of the CDR3 is TGTGCCAGCAGCCGTTCAGGGTGGAATGAGCAGTTCTTC. The rearrangement joins TRBV14 to TRBJ2-1, with D tentatively TRBD1 (5 bases). The germline gives CDR1 SGHDN, CDR2 FVKESK. Deletions cut 4 bases from V and 7 bases from J, with 11 bases between. CDR3 size: 13 residues.

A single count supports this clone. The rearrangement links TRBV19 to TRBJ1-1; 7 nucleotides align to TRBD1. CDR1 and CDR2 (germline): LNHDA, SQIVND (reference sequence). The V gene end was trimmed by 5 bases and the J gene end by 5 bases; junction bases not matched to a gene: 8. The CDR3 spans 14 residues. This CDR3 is CASSLTGRLTEAFF. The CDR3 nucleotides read TGTGCCAGTAGTCTGACAGGGCGGTTGACTGAAGCTTTCTTT.

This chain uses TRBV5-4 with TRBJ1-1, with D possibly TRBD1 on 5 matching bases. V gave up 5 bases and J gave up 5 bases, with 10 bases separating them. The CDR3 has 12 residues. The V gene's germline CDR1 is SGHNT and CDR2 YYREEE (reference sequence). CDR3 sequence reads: CASSAPGTEAFF. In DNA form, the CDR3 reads TGTGCCAGCAGTGCTCCAGGGACTGAAGCTTTCTTT.

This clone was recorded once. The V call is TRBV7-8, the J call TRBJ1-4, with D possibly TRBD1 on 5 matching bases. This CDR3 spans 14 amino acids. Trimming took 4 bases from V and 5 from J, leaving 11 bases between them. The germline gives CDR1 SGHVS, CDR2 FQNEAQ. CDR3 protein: CASSSQVGNEKLFF. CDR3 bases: TGTGCCAGCAGCTCACAGGTGGGGAATGAAAAACTGTTTTTT.

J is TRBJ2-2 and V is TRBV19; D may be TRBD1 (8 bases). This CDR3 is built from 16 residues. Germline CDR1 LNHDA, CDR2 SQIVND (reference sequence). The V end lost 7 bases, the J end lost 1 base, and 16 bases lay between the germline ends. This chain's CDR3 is CASNQQGGLNTGELFF. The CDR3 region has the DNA TGTGCCAGTAACCAACAGGGGGGGCTGAACACCGGGGAGCTGTTTTTT.

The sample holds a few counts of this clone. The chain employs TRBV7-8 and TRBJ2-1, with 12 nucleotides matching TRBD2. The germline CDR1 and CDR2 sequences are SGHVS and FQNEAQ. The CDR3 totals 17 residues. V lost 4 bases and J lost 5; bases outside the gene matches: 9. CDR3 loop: CASSSIGLAGTHNEQFF. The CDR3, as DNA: TGTGCCAGCAGCTCAATAGGACTAGCGGGGACCCACAATGAGCAGTTCTTC.

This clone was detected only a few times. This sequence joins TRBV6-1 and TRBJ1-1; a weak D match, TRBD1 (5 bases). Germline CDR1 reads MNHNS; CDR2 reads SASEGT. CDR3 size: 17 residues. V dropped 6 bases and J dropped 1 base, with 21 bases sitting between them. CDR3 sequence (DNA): TGTGCCAGCAGAGAATCCGACAGCAATATGGGGAACACTGAAGCTTTCTTT. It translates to CASRESDSNMGNTEAFF.

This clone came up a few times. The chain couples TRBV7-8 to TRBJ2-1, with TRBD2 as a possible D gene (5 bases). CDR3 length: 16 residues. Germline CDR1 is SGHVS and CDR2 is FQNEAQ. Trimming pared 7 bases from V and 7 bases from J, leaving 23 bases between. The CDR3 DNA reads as TGTGCCAGCACCTTCCCGTTGAATCGGGAACAGAATGAGCAGTTCTTC. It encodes CASTFPLNREQNEQFF.

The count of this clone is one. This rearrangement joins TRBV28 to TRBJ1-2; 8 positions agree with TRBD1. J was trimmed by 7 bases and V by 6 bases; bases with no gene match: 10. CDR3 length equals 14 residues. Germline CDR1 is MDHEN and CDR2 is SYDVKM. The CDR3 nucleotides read TGTGCCAGCAGCCAAGCCGGGGACAGGATTGGCTACACCTTC. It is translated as CASSQAGDRIGYTF.

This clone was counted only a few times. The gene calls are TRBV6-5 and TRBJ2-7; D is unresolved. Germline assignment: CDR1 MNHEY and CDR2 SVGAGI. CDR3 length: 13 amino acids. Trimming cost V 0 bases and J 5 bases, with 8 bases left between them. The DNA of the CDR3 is TGTGCCAGCAGTTACTCACGCAGGCACGAGCAGTACTTC. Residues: CASSYSRRHEQYF.